Presented here are 20 T cell receptor beta chains from one specimen sequenced in a study of control samples from healthy donors and cancer patients. Method: immunoSEQ multiplex PCR; TCRdb's copy keeps in-frame clones and lacks some. Counted here are 65,000 to 75,000 clones, about 88% occurring once; the ten biggest clones make up under 4.5%. Sequencing was carried out using blood. The receptors originated from a woman in her forties or fifties in good health.

This sequence joins TRBV7-8 and TRBJ2-1; 10 bases line up with TRBD1. The trim removed 2 bases at V and 2 bases at J, leaving 3 bases unmatched. From germline, CDR1 is SGHVS and CDR2 FQNEAQ. There are 16 residues in the CDR3. The CDR3 here is CASSLNGQGAYNEQFF. As DNA, the CDR3 is TGTGCCAGCAGCTTAAATGGACAGGGGGCCTACAATGAGCAGTTCTTC.

This rearrangement joins TRBV6-4 to TRBJ1-4; D might be TRBD1 (5 bases). Trimming pared 2 bases from V and 7 bases from J, leaving 23 bases between. CDR1 and CDR2 (germline): MRHNA, SNTAGT. The CDR3 runs to 18 residues. The CDR3 region is CASSDTRGRTSSCEKLFF. CDR3 nucleotide sequence: TGTGCCAGCAGTGACACCCGGGGCAGGACAAGTAGTTGTGAAAAACTGTTTTTT.

DNA for the CDR3: TGTGCCACCAGTGATCCCCGGGAGGGGTGGAACTATGGCTACACCTTC. Translated, it gives CATSDPREGWNYGYTF. This chain links TRBV24-1 with TRBJ1-2; tentatively, D is TRBD1 (5 bases). Trimming left V 3 bases short and J 2 bases short, with 15 bases between. The germline CDR1 and CDR2 sequences are KGHDR and SFDVKD. The CDR3 has 16 residues.

The chain joins TRBV19 to TRBJ1-2; no clear D gene. Trimming left V 2 bases short and J 0 bases short, with 7 bases between. This CDR3 spans 14 amino acids. Germline CDR1 and CDR2: LNHDA and SQIVND (reference sequence). CDR3: CASSIHLANYGYTF. In nucleotides, the CDR3 is TGTGCCAGTAGTATACACTTAGCTAACTATGGCTACACCTTC.

The V call is TRBV4-2, the J call TRBJ2-1; 11 nucleotides match TRBD2. Germline assignment: CDR1 LGHNA and CDR2 YNFKEQ. V dropped 4 bases and J dropped 7; count of bases not matched to a gene: 6. The CDR3 spans 15 residues. This chain's CDR3 is CASSPSSGRTNEQFF. The CDR3 nucleotides read TGTGCCAGCAGCCCCTCTAGCGGGAGGACGAATGAGCAGTTCTTC.

This clone was counted between two and nine times. The V and J genes are TRBV27 and TRBJ2-2; 7 nucleotides agree with TRBD1. Germline trimming cut 6 bases from V and 3 bases from J; bases unmatched to any gene: 7. The germline V gene encodes CDR1 MNHEY and CDR2 SMNVEV (reference sequence). The CDR3 loop spans 15 amino acids. CDR3 amino acids: CASRRGLGDTGELFF. CDR3 in DNA: TGTGCCAGCAGGAGGGGGCTCGGGGACACCGGGGAGCTGTTTTTT.

V gene TRBV6-5 combines with J gene TRBJ1-5; TRBD1 matches 8 bases. V lost 4 bases, J lost 0 bases, and 5 bases stayed unmatched. The CDR3 runs 16 residues. The germline CDR1 and CDR2 sequences are MNHEY and SVGAGI. The CDR3 DNA is TGTGCCAGCAGTTCCCGGACAGGGATTAGCAATCAGCCCCAGCATTTT. Translation gives CASSSRTGISNQPQHF.

This clone was observed a handful of times. The chain combines TRBV18 with TRBJ1-1; D unresolved. Germline CDR1 is KGHSH and CDR2 is LQKENI. Deletions cut 1 base from V and 3 bases from J, with 6 bases between. The CDR3 is 13 amino acids. CDR3 sequence (DNA): TGTGCCAGCTCACCACTATTAGACACTGAAGCTTTCTTT. The encoded protein is CASSPLLDTEAFF.

This sequence joins TRBV12-5 and TRBJ2-7, with 10 nucleotides matching TRBD1. Unmatched junction bases numbered 0, after V lost 1 base and J lost 3 bases. Germline CDR1 LGHNT, CDR2 FRNRAP. The CDR3 has 14 amino acids. Here the CDR3 reads CASGLGTGGYEQYF. Here the CDR3 DNA reads TGTGCTAGTGGTTTGGGGACAGGGGGCTACGAGCAGTACTTC. The full variable domain, its missing parts supplied by reference TRBV12-5 and TRBJ2-7, is DARVTQTPRHKVTEMGQEVTMRCQPILGHNTVFWYRQTMMQGLELLAYFRNRAPLDDSGMPKDRFSAEMPDATLATLKIQPSEPRDSAVYFCASGLGTGGYEQYFGPGTRLTVT.

In this sample, this clone turned up a few times. The J gene is TRBJ2-2, the V gene TRBV7-9; D possibly corresponds to TRBD2 (5 bases). The CDR3 runs 14 residues. The V gene lost 3 bases and the J gene lost 7 bases, with 12 bases spanning the gap. CDR1 is SEHNR, CDR2 FQNEAQ, per germline (reference sequence). CDR3 sequence (DNA): TGTGCCAGCAGCTTTAGGAGGTTGAACGGGGAGCTGTTTTTT. Translating gives CASSFRRLNGELFF.

This chain links TRBV11-3 with TRBJ2-7, with 8 bases that match TRBD1. Losses at the gene ends were 0 bases for V and 3 bases for J; bases not matched to a gene: 10. The CDR3 loop spans 17 amino acids. CDR1 is SGHNT and CDR2 is YENEEA in the germline V gene. CDR3 loop: CASSLDFGDRLGYEQYF. The CDR3 DNA is TGTGCCAGCAGCTTAGATTTCGGGGACAGGTTGGGCTACGAGCAGTACTTC.

This clone was observed once. The CDR3 is CASSQGWVKNTGELFF. The CDR3 nucleotides are TGTGCCAGCAGCCAAGGTTGGGTCAAGAACACCGGGGAGCTGTTTTTT. This chain joins TRBV3-1 (or the pseudogene TRBV3-2) and TRBJ2-2; D is undetermined. The germline V and J ends were trimmed by 1 base and 1 base, with 10 bases remaining between them. CDR3 length: 16 residues. Germline V gene sequence: CDR1 LGHDT, CDR2 YNNKEL (reference sequence).

This chain uses TRBV19 with TRBJ2-1; possible D gene TRBD2, 6 bases. V was pared by 6 bases and J by 5 bases, with 29 bases between. The CDR3 contains 19 residues. CDR1 and CDR2 from the germline V gene are LNHDA and SQIVND (reference sequence). The CDR3 nucleotides read TGTGCCAGTAGATCTAAACCATACGAGCGGGCACGAATAAACAATGAGCAGTTCTTC. Its protein product is CASRSKPYERARINNEQFF. Together with reference TRBV19 and TRBJ2-1, the CDR3 gives the full variable domain: DGGITQSPKYLFRKEGQNVTLSCEQNLNHDAMYWYRQDPGQGLRLIYYSQIVNDFQKGDIAEGYSVSREKKESFPLTVTSAQKNPTAFYLCASRSKPYERARINNEQFFGPGTRLTVL.

Concerning this clone itself: The conserved phenylalanine or tryptophan normally closing the CDR3 is absent here, so this likely arose from a read error. The rearrangement links TRBV19 to TRBJ1-1; D gene unclear. V lost 4 bases to trimming and J lost 7 bases, with 13 bases between them. The length of the CDR3 is 13 residues. CDR1 and CDR2 (germline): LNHDA, SQIVND (reference sequence). The CDR3 DNA follows: TGTGCCAGTAGTAACCCGACCGGGCTTGAAGCTTTCCTT. It encodes CASSNPTGLEAFL.

The rearrangement uses TRBV5-5 and TRBJ2-4; no definite D call. V was shortened by 1 base and J by 0 bases, with 14 bases between the two germline ends. Per germline, CDR1 SGHKS and CDR2 YYEKEE (reference sequence). The CDR3 runs to 17 residues. CDR3 in amino acids: CASSLFGDRLAKNIQYF. For the CDR3, the DNA is TGTGCCAGCAGCTTGTTTGGGGATCGACTAGCCAAAAACATTCAGTACTTC. The whole variable domain, filled in from reference TRBV5-5 and TRBJ2-4, reads DAGVTQSPTHLIKTRGQQVTLRCSPISGHKSVSWYQQVLGQGPQFIFQYYEKEERGRGNFPDRFSARQFPNYSSELNVNALLLGDSALYLCASSLFGDRLAKNIQYFGAGTRLSVL.

The rearrangement uses TRBV7-8 and TRBJ1-5; D uncertain. Between the trimmed V and J ends, which lost 0 bases and 4 bases, there was a span of 4 bases. Germline loops: CDR1 SGHVS, CDR2 FQNEAQ. This CDR3 has 13 amino acids. The CDR3 sequence: CASSLAQNQPQHF. The CDR3 coding sequence is TGTGCCAGCAGCTTAGCACAGAATCAGCCCCAGCATTTT.

This sequence joins TRBV27 and TRBJ1-5, with unresolved D. Germline CDR1 reads MNHEY; CDR2 reads SMNVEV (reference sequence). Trimming left V 0 bases short and J 7 bases short, with 13 bases between. This CDR3 region has 15 residues. For the CDR3, the DNA is TGTGCCAGCAGTTTATCTGAGGGAAGCGGGCAGCCCCAGCATTTT. Protein: CASSLSEGSGQPQHF.

This chain connects TRBV12-3 or TRBV12-4 to TRBJ2-1; tentative D call: TRBD2 (5 bases). V was trimmed by 6 bases and J by 5 bases, leaving 11 bases between them. The CDR3 length is 13 residues. This chain's CDR3 is CASRVDYHNEQFF. CDR3 coding DNA: TGTGCCAGCAGAGTAGACTACCACAATGAGCAGTTCTTC.

The chain uses TRBV6-5 and TRBJ2-5; TRBD1 aligns across 7 bases. CDR3 size: 12 residues. The J segment lost 2 bases and the V segment lost 9 bases, leaving 3 bases of the junction unmatched. Germline lookup yields CDR1 MNHEY and CDR2 SVGAGI. CDR3 DNA sequence: TGTGCCAGTCGACAGGGACAAGAGACCCAGTACTTC. The encoded protein is CASRQGQETQYF.

A remark on this clone: A junction boundary mismatches the germline segment, possibly from a read error. The same CDR3 arises from other DNA sequences in this sample as well. The chain employs TRBV28 and TRBJ1-5; maybe TRBD1 (5 bases). There are 14 residues in the CDR3. CDR1 and CDR2 (germline): MDHEN, SYDVKM. The CDR3 DNA reads as TGTGCCAGCGGGTCTCAGGGCGGCAACCAGCCCCAGCATTTT. Translated: CASGSQGGNQPQHF.